This TCR beta chain is from a study of T-cell reconstitution after alpha-beta-depleted transplantation in children. The V gene end was trimmed by 6 bases and the J gene end by 5 bases; junction bases not matched to a gene: 16. CDR3 size: 17 residues. Unique molecular identifiers were built into the TCRbeta library. TCRdb reanalysed the PCR reads using MiXCR and keeps one entry per CDR3 protein. The table has under 300,000 distinct CDR3 sequences, 9% to 10% seen once. Ten or more counts support this clonotype. This TCR derives from a human donor who donated a stem cell graft to a child with SCID. The source was PBMCs from the stem cell graft donor, collected from the stem cell graft. This sequence joins TRBV12-3 or TRBV12-4 and TRBJ2-3; 8 nucleotides line up with TRBD1. The CDR3 region has the DNA TGTGCCAGCAGCAGTTTAAGCGTCAGGGGGCTTAAAGATACGCAGTATTTT. Protein sequence: CASSSLSVRGLKDTQYF.